These 15 T cell receptor beta chains originate from one sample sequenced in a study of blood T cell repertoires in COVID-19. Repertoires were generated with immunoSEQ multiplex PCR, while TCRdb's copy carries only in-frame clones and drops some. In the table there are over 200,000 clones, 88% of which are singletons. The sample comprised PBMCs or T cells enriched from blood (not recorded which). The receptors originated from a woman aged 40 to 50 with acute COVID-19.

With regard to this clone: The junction and the germline gene differ at one end; a read error may be behind it. V usage is TRBV12-3 or TRBV12-4 and J usage is TRBJ1-2; D unresolved. The CDR3 runs to 12 residues. The CDR3 reads CASSSPLTLKIF. The CDR3 DNA reads as TGTGCCAGCAGTTCCCCTCTGACACTGAAAATCTTC.

The chain employs TRBV5-1 and TRBJ1-1, with TRBD1 matching 12 bases. V dropped 4 bases and J dropped 5; count of bases not matched to a gene: 9. The CDR3 sequence is 16 residues long. Germline V gene lookup returns CDR1 SGHRS and CDR2 YFSETQ. The CDR3 region is CASSPGTGGVGTEAFF. DNA of the CDR3: TGCGCCAGCAGCCCCGGGACAGGGGGCGTTGGGACTGAAGCTTTCTTT.

The genes are TRBV12-3 or TRBV12-4 and TRBJ1-2; D gene unclear. Trimming cost V 5 bases and J 8 bases, with 9 bases left between them. This CDR3 contains 11 residues. DNA for the CDR3: TGTGCCAGCAGTGTGACGGGAGGCTACACCTTC. Amino acids: CASSVTGGYTF.

The gene calls are TRBV2 and TRBJ1-2; 7 nucleotides match TRBD1. Germline CDR1 and CDR2: SNHLY and FYNNEI. The CDR3 is 15 amino acids. V trimming: 2 bases; J trimming: 4 bases; junction bases outside the gene matches: 7. This CDR3 is CASSERTGTFYGYTF. As DNA, the CDR3 is TGTGCCAGCAGTGAAAGGACAGGAACATTCTATGGCTACACCTTC.

The chain combines TRBV7-2 with TRBJ1-1; D perhaps matches TRBD1 (5 bases). This CDR3 region has 16 residues. Trimming pared 5 bases from V and 4 bases from J, leaving 20 bases between. Germline V lookup: CDR1 SGHTA, CDR2 FQGNSA. The CDR3, as DNA: TGTGCCAGCAGCCCGGGGCTAGGGGCCGGGGGCACTGAAGCTTTCTTT. This sequence encodes CASSPGLGAGGTEAFF.

Of note for this clone: Additional DNA sequences in this sample encode the identical CDR3. The chain is built from TRBV9 and TRBJ1-6; 8 nucleotides agree with TRBD1. Trimming cost V 2 bases and J 4 bases; bases outside gene matches: 5. The length of the CDR3 is 16 residues. The germline V gene has CDR1 SGDLS and CDR2 YYNGEE. The CDR3 coding sequence is TGTGCCAGCAGCGTCACCCGGGACAGGTATAATTCACCCCTCCACTTT. This translates into CASSVTRDRYNSPLHF.

This clone was seen just once. This chain uses TRBV5-1 with TRBJ1-1; D remains ambiguous. The V gene's germline CDR1 is SGHRS and CDR2 YFSETQ. The CDR3 is made up of 14 amino acids. With 0 bases removed from V and 0 bases from J, the gap between germline ends came to 6 bases. The CDR3 sequence: CASSLASLNTEAFF. The CDR3 coding sequence is TGCGCCAGCAGCTTGGCCTCTCTGAACACTGAAGCTTTCTTT.

The J gene is TRBJ1-2, the V gene TRBV6-5; TRBD1 might be the D (6 bases). Germline values: CDR1 MNHEY, CDR2 SVGAGI. CDR3 length equals 14 residues. V gave up 0 bases and J gave up 8 bases, with 13 bases separating them. The CDR3 coding sequence is TGTGCCAGCAGTTACTCAGGCGGGGGGCTCGGCTACACCTTC. This sequence encodes CASSYSGGGLGYTF.

The chain combines TRBV11-2 with TRBJ2-7; TRBD2 might be the D (5 bases). CDR1 is SGHAT and CDR2 is FQNNGV in the germline V gene. Trimming stripped 0 bases from V and 2 bases from J, with 11 bases between. The CDR3 runs 15 residues. This chain's CDR3 is CASSLDGLATYEQYV. In DNA, the CDR3 is TGTGCCAGCAGCTTAGATGGCCTAGCCACCTACGAGCAGTACGTC.

The chain combines TRBV10-2 with TRBJ2-1, with 7 bases identical to TRBD2. The CDR3 spans 14 residues. The V gene end was trimmed by 5 bases and the J gene end by 0 bases; junction bases not matched to a gene: 1. Germline CDR1 is WSHSY and CDR2 is SAAADI. In DNA, the CDR3 is TGCGCCAGCAGTTTAGCGGGCTCCTACAATGAGCAGTTCTTC. It codes for CASSLAGSYNEQFF.

The chain is built from TRBV2 and TRBJ2-3; TRBD2 agrees at 14 bases. The germline gives CDR1 SNHLY, CDR2 FYNNEI. The CDR3 has 16 residues. J lost 6 bases, V lost 6 bases, and 8 bases had no gene match. CDR3 loop: CASSGGGLAGADTQYF. The CDR3 DNA follows: TGTGCCAGCAGCGGCGGGGGACTAGCGGGGGCGGATACGCAGTATTTT.

This clone was seen a single time. The chain is built from TRBV30 and TRBJ2-1; 9 nucleotides align to TRBD1. CDR1 GTSNPN and CDR2 SVGIG come from the germline V gene (reference sequence). Trimming removed 8 bases from V and 16 bases from J; junction bases left unmatched: 18. This CDR3 comprises 13 residues. CDR3 sequence: CAHWSATGTGLFF. The CDR3 nucleotides are TGTGCCCACTGGAGTGCCACCGGGACAGGGCTCTTCTTC.

This chain connects TRBV3-1 (or the pseudogene TRBV3-2) to TRBJ1-2, with D perhaps TRBD1 (5 bases). The CDR3 length is 15 residues. Trimming cost V 1 base and J 6 bases, with 15 bases left between them. Germline CDR1 reads LGHDT; CDR2 reads YNNKEL (reference sequence). In DNA, the CDR3 is TGTGCCAGCAGCCAAGGACAGTCCAAACTTAATGGCTACACCTTC. This translates into CASSQGQSKLNGYTF.

The chain is built from TRBV14 and TRBJ2-2; the match to TRBD2 covers 9 bases. Germline V gene data show CDR1 as SGHDN and CDR2 as FVKESK. CDR3 length: 15 residues. V shed 2 bases and J 5 bases; nucleotides not matched to a gene: 3. The CDR3 sequence is CASSQRLAGTGELFF. The CDR3 nucleotides read TGTGCCAGCAGCCAACGTCTAGCGGGGACCGGGGAGCTGTTTTTT.

This clone was counted a single time. The rearrangement links TRBV5-1 to TRBJ2-7; 10 bases are shared with TRBD1. CDR1 and CDR2 (germline): SGHRS, YFSETQ. The J segment lost 2 bases and the V segment lost 0 bases, leaving 2 bases of the junction unmatched. This CDR3 has 15 residues. CDR3 nucleotides: TGCGCCAGCAGCTTGGTGGGGACAGGGGCCTACGAGCAGTACTTC. Translation gives CASSLVGTGAYEQYF.